One sample yielded the 18 T cell receptor beta chains listed below, sequenced in a study of blood T cells in healthy people across ages. A sample-barcoded 5' primer and a J-beta primer mix were used in a second PCR of about 6 to 11 cycles. TCRdb fed the 5' RACE reads into MiXCR, producing one record per CDR3 protein. The sample carries about 1,400,000 distinct CDR3 sequences, approximately 59% recorded once. The sequencing input was blood. These TCRs come from a man younger than 35 in good health.

The J gene is TRBJ1-1, the V gene TRBV4-1; tentatively, D is TRBD1 (6 bases). The V gene's germline CDR1 is MGHRA and CDR2 YSYEKL. There are 15 residues in the CDR3. V was shortened by 8 bases and J by 5 bases, with 21 bases between the two germline ends. As DNA, the CDR3 is TGCGCCAGCTCCCCTAGTGCAGGGGCCCTGACTGAAGCTTTCTTT. Its protein is CASSPSAGALTEAFF.

V gene TRBV5-1 combines with J gene TRBJ1-1; D is unresolved. Per the germline V gene, CDR1 is SGHRS and CDR2 is YFSETQ. Trimming took off 0 bases at V and 3 bases at J, with 6 bases between the two ends. This CDR3 spans 13 amino acids. CDR3: CASSLDGDTEAFF. For the CDR3, the DNA is TGCGCCAGCAGCTTGGACGGGGACACTGAAGCTTTCTTT.

This clonotype occurred once. The V call is TRBV6-2 or TRBV6-3, the J call TRBJ1-1, with 9 bases that match TRBD1. The CDR3 length is 17 residues. The germline V gene encodes CDR1 MNHEY and CDR2 SVGEGT. V lost 7 bases and J lost 4; bases outside the gene matches: 16. CDR3 sequence reads: CASTTTRTGEDGTEAFF. The CDR3 nucleotides are TGTGCCAGCACAACAACGAGGACAGGGGAGGATGGCACTGAAGCTTTCTTT.

This sequence joins TRBV29-1 and TRBJ2-3; TRBD2 is a possible D gene (6 bases). Between the trimmed V and J ends, which lost 4 bases and 4 bases, there was a span of 12 bases. In germline, CDR1 is SQVTM, CDR2 ANQGSEA. The length of the CDR3 is 13 residues. CDR3 bases: TGCAGCGTTGCGGGGCTAGCGCCAGATACGCAGTATTTT. Protein sequence: CSVAGLAPDTQYF.

J is TRBJ2-7 and V is TRBV29-1; TRBD1 matches 7 bases. Unmatched junction bases numbered 5, after V lost 2 bases and J lost 4 bases. From germline, CDR1 is SQVTM and CDR2 ANQGSEA. The CDR3 is 13 residues long. The CDR3 reads CSVELTGKYEQYF. The CDR3 bases are TGCAGCGTTGAATTGACAGGGAAGTACGAGCAGTACTTC.

The genes are TRBV29-1 and TRBJ2-1; D is possibly TRBD2 (5 bases). The germline V and J ends were trimmed by 7 bases and 0 bases, with 19 bases remaining between them. The CDR3 extends over 16 amino acids. Germline CDR1 SQVTM, CDR2 ANQGSEA. This chain's CDR3 is CSADGVSASSYNEQFF. The CDR3 DNA reads as TGCAGCGCTGACGGGGTGTCGGCCAGCTCCTACAATGAGCAGTTCTTC.

The J gene is TRBJ1-1, the V gene TRBV12-3 or TRBV12-4, with 10 bases that match TRBD1. V shed 5 bases and J 0 bases; nucleotides not matched to a gene: 9. The CDR3 totals 17 residues. CDR3 residues: CASSPRTGGHLNTEAFF. CDR3 in DNA: TGTGCCAGCAGTCCCCGGACAGGGGGGCATCTGAACACTGAAGCTTTCTTT.

The chain links TRBV27 to TRBJ2-1; D may match TRBD1 or TRBD2 (5 bases each). With 0 bases removed from V and 5 bases from J, the gap between germline ends came to 11 bases. From germline, CDR1 is MNHEY and CDR2 SMNVEV (reference sequence). The CDR3 spans 15 residues. The CDR3 DNA reads TGTGCCAGCAGTTTATCGGGGGTTGTTGACAATGAGCAGTTCTTC. Protein: CASSLSGVVDNEQFF.

This chain uses TRBV12-3 or TRBV12-4 with TRBJ1-2, with D unclear. V lost 8 bases to trimming and J lost 8 bases, with 12 bases between them. The CDR3 spans 11 residues. The CDR3 sequence: CASGWAGGYTF. The CDR3 DNA follows: TGTGCCAGCGGATGGGCTGGGGGCTACACCTTC.

J is TRBJ2-5 and V is TRBV5-1, with 9 bases that match TRBD1. This CDR3 is 13 amino acids long. Germline trimming cut 2 bases from V and 4 bases from J; bases unmatched to any gene: 0. The germline CDR1 and CDR2 sequences are SGHRS and YFSETQ. The CDR3: CASSLQGAETQYF. In DNA, the CDR3 is TGCGCCAGCAGCTTACAGGGGGCAGAGACCCAGTACTTC.

This rearrangement joins TRBV6-6 to TRBJ2-1; D may be TRBD1 (5 bases). The germline V gene encodes CDR1 MNHNY and CDR2 SVGAGI (reference sequence). The CDR3 contains 15 residues. Trimming removed 0 bases at V and 3 bases at J, with 9 bases between. The CDR3 loop is CASSYSTGDYNEQFF. CDR3 DNA sequence: TGTGCCAGCAGTTACTCCACAGGCGACTACAATGAGCAGTTCTTC.

Only a few counts were recorded for this clonotype. This chain uses TRBV6-5 with TRBJ1-1, with unresolved D. The CDR3 length is 13 residues. The V gene lost 0 bases and the J gene lost 6 bases, with 8 bases spanning the gap. In germline, CDR1 is MNHEY, CDR2 SVGAGI. CDR3 nucleotide sequence: TGTGCCAGCAGTTACTCGACGTCCCCTGAAGCTTTCTTT. Protein: CASSYSTSPEAFF.

The chain links TRBV29-1 to TRBJ2-1; 7 positions agree with TRBD1. V lost 6 bases and J lost 4; bases outside the gene matches: 6. The CDR3 spans 13 residues. In germline, CDR1 is SQVTM, CDR2 ANQGSEA. This chain's CDR3 is CSVRDREYNEQFF. The DNA for the CDR3 is TGCAGCGTCCGGGACAGAGAATACAATGAGCAGTTCTTC.

The chain carries TRBV7-9 and TRBJ2-3; 11 bases fit TRBD2. CDR3 length: 16 residues. With 4 bases clipped from V and 4 bases from J, the junction kept 7 bases outside the gene matches. Germline values: CDR1 SEHNR, CDR2 FQNEAQ (reference sequence). CDR3 bases: TGTGCCAGCAGCTCCCCTCTAGCGGGGGGCCCAGATACGCAGTATTTT. Translation gives CASSSPLAGGPDTQYF.

This chain uses TRBV4-1 with TRBJ2-1; 9 nucleotides align to TRBD2. CDR1 is MGHRA, CDR2 YSYEKL, per germline. This CDR3 comprises 16 residues. V dropped 1 base and J dropped 7; count of bases not matched to a gene: 8. The CDR3 sequence is CASSQVRLAGSNEQFF. DNA of the CDR3: TGCGCCAGCAGCCAAGTGAGGCTAGCGGGATCAAATGAGCAGTTCTTC.

V usage is TRBV9 and J usage is TRBJ2-3, with 11 bases aligning to TRBD2. Losses at the gene ends were 3 bases for V and 1 base for J; bases not matched to a gene: 16. The germline V gene has CDR1 SGDLS and CDR2 YYNGEE. The CDR3 extends over 20 amino acids. Here the CDR3 reads CASSGLTSGDHPDGTDTQYF. CDR3 nucleotide sequence: TGTGCCAGCAGCGGACTGACTAGCGGGGACCACCCGGACGGCACAGATACGCAGTATTTT. The full variable domain, completed using reference TRBV9 and TRBJ2-3, is DSGVTQTPKHLITATGQRVTLRCSPRSGDLSVYWYQQSLDQGLQFLIQYYNGEERAKGNILERFSAQQFPDLHSELNLSSLELGDSALYFCASSGLTSGDHPDGTDTQYFGPGTRLTVL.

For the CDR3, the DNA is TGCGCCAGCAGAATACAACCGGGACAGGGGGCAACTGAGCAGTTCTTC. Its translation is CASRIQPGQGATEQFF. The chain employs TRBV5-1 and TRBJ2-1; 12 bases agree with TRBD1. Germline V gene lookup returns CDR1 SGHRS and CDR2 YFSETQ. CDR3 length: 16 amino acids. J lost 9 bases, V lost 5 bases, and 12 bases had no gene match.

The genes are TRBV7-9 and TRBJ2-4; 12 bases are a match to TRBD2. Trimming cost V 5 bases and J 0 bases; bases outside gene matches: 11. Germline lookup yields CDR1 SEHNR and CDR2 FQNEAQ (reference sequence). The CDR3 contains 19 residues. In DNA form, the CDR3 reads TGTGCCAGCAGCACCACGGGACTAGCGGGTCCATTAGCCAAAAACATTCAGTACTTC. It encodes CASSTTGLAGPLAKNIQYF.